A single sample gave rise to the 27 T cell receptor beta chains below, sequenced in a study of shared clonotypes between healthy human individuals. Assay: immunoSEQ multiplex PCR; the TCRdb copy retains only in-frame clones and omits some. This table holds roughly 2 million clones, 90% to 96% found once. The sequencing sample was made of naive CD4+ T cells sorted from blood. Documented subset: CD45RA+ positively selected. The receptors originated from a man aged 18 to 30 in good health.

V gene TRBV4-3 combines with J gene TRBJ2-5; D is ambiguous. Germline CDR1 is LGHNA and CDR2 is YSLEER. The CDR3 is 14 residues long. Trimming stripped 0 bases from V and 0 bases from J, with 5 bases between. CDR3 bases: TGCGCCAGCAGCCAAGATCTAAACCAAGAGACCCAGTACTTC. As protein: CASSQDLNQETQYF.

The CDR3 bases are TGCGCCAGCAGCCAAGGACAGGGGAGCACAGATACGCAGTATTTT. Translated, it gives CASSQGQGSTDTQYF. The V and J genes are TRBV4-1 and TRBJ2-3, with 8 bases lining up with TRBD1. With V trimmed by 1 base and J by 0 bases, 0 bases remained unmatched. Germline V gene lookup returns CDR1 MGHRA and CDR2 YSYEKL. This CDR3 contains 15 residues.

The chain links TRBV28 to TRBJ1-5; D might be TRBD1 (6 bases). The germline V and J ends were trimmed by 5 bases and 6 bases, with 14 bases remaining between them. Per the germline V gene, CDR1 is MDHEN and CDR2 is SYDVKM. CDR3 length: 14 residues. CDR3 residues: CASSPTGLGQPQHF. The CDR3 nucleotides read TGTGCCAGCAGTCCCACAGGGCTGGGTCAGCCCCAGCATTTT.

V usage is TRBV5-4 and J usage is TRBJ2-3; the D gene could be TRBD1 or TRBD2 (5 bases each). Trimming pared 0 bases from V and 2 bases from J, leaving 13 bases between. This CDR3 is 16 amino acids long. The V gene's germline CDR1 is SGHNT and CDR2 YYREEE (reference sequence). CDR3 nucleotide sequence: TGTGCCAGCAGCTTGGCCGGGACGGGGTTCACAGATACGCAGTATTTT. Amino acids: CASSLAGTGFTDTQYF.

Note on this clone: The sample holds other DNA sequences that translate to the same CDR3. The chain uses TRBV6-1 and TRBJ1-6; a weak D match, TRBD1 (5 bases). This CDR3 comprises 12 residues. Germline values: CDR1 MNHNS, CDR2 SASEGT. Trimming left V 11 bases short and J 7 bases short, with 12 bases between. CDR3 nucleotides: TGTGCCTCCGGGCAGGGAAATTCACCCCTCCACTTT. This sequence encodes CASGQGNSPLHF.

In DNA form, the CDR3 reads TGTGCCAGCAAGGGAATAGAAGAGACCCAGTACTTC. Its protein product is CASKGIEETQYF. The chain recombines TRBV2 with TRBJ2-5; D remains ambiguous. Germline CDR1 and CDR2: SNHLY and FYNNEI. Trimming removed 7 bases from V and 3 bases from J, with 9 bases in between. This CDR3 region has 12 residues.

This rearrangement joins TRBV2 to TRBJ1-6; TRBD1 agrees at 9 bases. Looked up from germline, CDR1 is SNHLY and CDR2 is FYNNEI. The CDR3 contains 16 residues. The V segment lost 6 bases and the J segment 4 bases; nucleotides outside the gene matches: 7. CDR3 region: CASRARTGVYNSPLHF. Here the CDR3 DNA reads TGTGCCAGCAGGGCCAGGACAGGGGTTTATAATTCACCCCTCCACTTT.

This clone is a singleton in its sample. Within the sample, other DNA sequences also encode this same CDR3. The chain uses TRBV28 and TRBJ1-4, with a weak D call TRBD1 (6 bases). V lost 7 bases, J lost 8 bases, and 11 bases lay in between. The length of the CDR3 is 12 residues. The V gene's germline CDR1 is MDHEN and CDR2 SYDVKM. This CDR3 is CASTGVGEKLFF. The CDR3 bases are TGTGCCAGCACAGGGGTGGGGGAAAAACTGTTTTTT. Looking up the rest from reference TRBV28 and TRBJ1-4 gives the full variable domain: DVKVTQSSRYLVKRTGEKVFLECVQDMDHENMFWYRQDPGLGLRLIYFSYDVKMKEKGDIPEGYSVSREKKERFSLILESASTNQTSMYLCASTGVGEKLFFGSGTQLSVL.

CDR3 nucleotide sequence: TGTGCCAGTAGTAAACGGACCAATCAGCCCCAGCATTTT. Protein sequence: CASSKRTNQPQHF. The rearrangement joins TRBV19 to TRBJ1-5; no clear D. The CDR3 sequence is 13 residues long. CDR1 and CDR2 (germline): LNHDA, SQIVND (reference sequence). Trimming took off 4 bases at V and 3 bases at J, with 7 bases between the two ends.

This chain links TRBV10-1 with TRBJ1-1; 7 positions agree with TRBD1. The CDR3 sequence is 13 residues long. Unmatched junction bases numbered 5, after V lost 5 bases and J lost 5 bases. Germline assignment: CDR1 WNHNN and CDR2 SYGVQD (reference sequence). This CDR3 reads CASSLQGWTEAFF. CDR3 in DNA: TGCGCCAGCAGTTTACAGGGGTGGACTGAAGCTTTCTTT.

This clone was recorded once. This chain links TRBV19 with TRBJ1-6; no clear D gene. The CDR3 spans 12 residues. Germline V gene sequence: CDR1 LNHDA, CDR2 SQIVND (reference sequence). With 6 bases removed from V and 6 bases from J, the gap between germline ends came to 6 bases. Written as DNA, the CDR3 is TGTGCCAGTAGGATGGGTAATTCACCCCTCCACTTT. It encodes CASRMGNSPLHF.

J is TRBJ2-7 and V is TRBV4-3; TRBD2 matches at 10 bases. Losses at the gene ends were 1 base for V and 7 bases for J; bases not matched to a gene: 13. CDR1 LGHNA and CDR2 YSLEER come from the germline V gene. The CDR3 contains 17 residues. CDR3 DNA sequence: TGCGCCAGCAGCCAAGTAGCGGGAGGCCCCGTTTGGGAAGAGCAGTACTTC. Its protein is CASSQVAGGPVWEEQYF.

This rearrangement joins TRBV5-1 to TRBJ2-7; 12 bases are shared with TRBD1. Germline V gene data show CDR1 as SGHRS and CDR2 as YFSETQ. The CDR3 consists of 14 residues. V lost 10 bases to trimming and J lost 6 bases; unmatched junction nucleotides: 11. CDR3 DNA: TGCGCCGGCTCCTCGGGACAGGGGGCCTCCGAGCAGTACTTC. Translating gives CAGSSGQGASEQYF.

This chain joins TRBV9 and TRBJ2-4; TRBD1 aligns across 8 bases. This CDR3 has 15 amino acids. After removal of 3 bases from V and 5 bases from J, the junction contained 7 bases not matched to a gene. Germline V gene lookup returns CDR1 SGDLS and CDR2 YYNGEE. The CDR3 DNA is TGTGCCAGCAGCGGCAACCCAGGGGGCGAAAACATTCAGTACTTC. It translates to CASSGNPGGENIQYF.

Here the CDR3 reads CASSLGGSVTYEQYF. The CDR3 coding sequence is TGTGCCAGCAGCTTAGGTGGGTCGGTGACCTACGAGCAGTACTTC. The chain links TRBV7-2 to TRBJ2-7; D remains ambiguous. The CDR3 is 15 residues long. V lost 1 base to trimming and J lost 2 bases, with 12 bases between them. From germline, CDR1 is SGHTA and CDR2 FQGNSA.

The genes are TRBV5-5 and TRBJ2-7, with D possibly being TRBD1 (5 bases). The CDR3 sequence is 14 residues long. Trimming stripped 4 bases from V and 2 bases from J, with 13 bases between. CDR1 and CDR2 (germline): SGHKS, YYEKEE (reference sequence). CDR3 DNA sequence: TGTGCCAGCAGCGCGACAGCGAGCACCTACGAGCAGTACTTC. Translating it yields CASSATASTYEQYF. Supplemented by reference TRBV5-5 and TRBJ2-7, the full variable domain reads DAGVTQSPTHLIKTRGQQVTLRCSPISGHKSVSWYQQVLGQGPQFIFQYYEKEERGRGNFPDRFSARQFPNYSSELNVNALLLGDSALYLCASSATASTYEQYFGPGTRLTVT.

This rearrangement joins TRBV5-1 to TRBJ2-7; possible D gene TRBD1, 5 bases. V lost 0 bases and J lost 6, with 13 bases in between. Germline V gene data show CDR1 as SGHRS and CDR2 as YFSETQ. This CDR3 comprises 14 residues. Written as DNA, the CDR3 is TGCGCCAGCAGCTTGGCAGGGATCCCCTCCGAGCAGTACTTC. Amino acids: CASSLAGIPSEQYF.

This clone was detected only once. One end of the junction varies from germline; a read error may be responsible. The V and J genes are TRBV18 and TRBJ2-7; maybe TRBD2 (5 bases). CDR1 is KGHSH, CDR2 LQKENI, per germline. There are 12 residues in the CDR3. The CDR3 protein is CASSPSEGQNSF. The CDR3 DNA follows: TGTGCCAGCTCACCCTCTGAGGGCCAAAACAGTTTC.

The chain couples TRBV2 to TRBJ1-4; D uncertain. Germline CDR1 reads SNHLY; CDR2 reads FYNNEI. With 3 bases removed from V and 8 bases from J, the gap between germline ends came to 13 bases. The CDR3 totals 14 residues. CDR3 protein: CASSEARSVEKLFF. The CDR3 DNA reads as TGTGCCAGCAGTGAGGCCAGGTCGGTGGAAAAACTGTTTTTT.

In regard to this clone: Other DNA sequences from this sample encode an identical CDR3 as well. The chain is built from TRBV5-1 and TRBJ1-4; no clear D. Trimming stripped 0 bases from V and 5 bases from J, with 5 bases between. Germline V gene data show CDR1 as SGHRS and CDR2 as YFSETQ. This CDR3 contains 13 residues. The CDR3 here is CASSLEGNEKLFF. CDR3 in DNA: TGCGCCAGCAGCTTGGAAGGGAATGAAAAACTGTTTTTT.

The rearrangement joins TRBV9 to TRBJ2-1; 11 bases are a match to TRBD1. The CDR3 extends over 14 amino acids. CDR1 is SGDLS, CDR2 YYNGEE, per germline. Trimming cost V 1 base and J 9 bases; bases outside gene matches: 3. CDR3 residues: CASSVPGQGGEQFF. CDR3 DNA: TGTGCCAGCAGCGTACCGGGACAGGGGGGTGAGCAGTTCTTC. The full variable domain, with the rest looked up from reference TRBV9 and TRBJ2-1, is DSGVTQTPKHLITATGQRVTLRCSPRSGDLSVYWYQQSLDQGLQFLIQYYNGEERAKGNILERFSAQQFPDLHSELNLSSLELGDSALYFCASSVPGQGGEQFFGPGTRLTVL.

For this clone: Different DNA sequences within this sample yield the same CDR3. The chain links TRBV6-5 to TRBJ1-1; 7 bases map to TRBD1. The CDR3 is 14 amino acids. CDR1 MNHEY and CDR2 SVGAGI come from the germline V gene. V lost 6 bases, J lost 4 bases, and 8 bases stayed unmatched. CDR3 nucleotide sequence: TGTGCCAGCAGCCTACAGGGGAGGGGCACTGAAGCTTTCTTT. Translating it yields CASSLQGRGTEAFF.

This chain links TRBV6-5 with TRBJ1-6; D not certain. V was cut by 2 bases and J by 6 bases, with 2 bases left in between. The germline V gene has CDR1 MNHEY and CDR2 SVGAGI. The CDR3 runs to 12 residues. CDR3 nucleotides: TGTGCCAGCAGTTACGCTAATTCACCCCTCCACTTT. Translated: CASSYANSPLHF.

The V gene is TRBV28, the J gene TRBJ2-7; TRBD2 matches 7 bases. This CDR3 is 13 amino acids long. V shed 5 bases, J shed 2 bases, and the junction held 3 bases outside the gene matches. Germline assignment: CDR1 MDHEN and CDR2 SYDVKM. CDR3 sequence (DNA): TGTGCCAGCAGTGGCGGGAGCACCTACGAGCAGTACTTC. It encodes CASSGGSTYEQYF.

The chain links TRBV15 to TRBJ2-2; a weak D match, TRBD1 (6 bases). CDR3 length equals 16 residues. Per germline, CDR1 LNHNV and CDR2 YYDKDF (reference sequence). V dropped 0 bases and J dropped 4 bases, with 12 bases sitting between them. CDR3 nucleotide sequence: TGTGCCACCAGCAGAGATGCCCAGGGGACCACCGGGGAGCTGTTTTTT. This gives the protein CATSRDAQGTTGELFF.

This chain connects TRBV5-3 to TRBJ2-3, with 8 bases lining up with TRBD1. TRBV5-3 is known as an ORF, though its function is uncertain. V trimming: 9 bases; J trimming: 2 bases; junction bases outside the gene matches: 5. The CDR3 extends over 13 amino acids. The CDR3 here is CATPGQVTDTQYF. The DNA of the CDR3 is TGTGCCACGCCGGGACAGGTCACAGATACGCAGTATTTT.

The gene calls are TRBV27 and TRBJ2-5, with D perhaps TRBD1 (6 bases). CDR3 length: 13 residues. In germline, CDR1 is MNHEY, CDR2 SMNVEV (reference sequence). V was trimmed by 6 bases and J by 9 bases, leaving 17 bases between them. The CDR3 DNA reads as TGTGCCAGCAGGCCGCTAACCCCAGGGGCCCAGTACTTC. Amino acids: CASRPLTPGAQYF.